This T cell receptor beta chain was identified during a study of beta chain features in type 1 diabetes. Every bit of the isolated RNA underwent reverse transcription, so sequencing read expressed TCRB transcripts. Only in-frame clones appear in the TCRdb table, and some are missing; sequencing was by immunoSEQ multiplex PCR. This table has 200,000 to 250,000 clones, 9.5% to 13% appearing once. CDR1 is SGHNT and CDR2 is YYREEE in the germline V gene (reference sequence). The CDR3 covers 14 residues. Trimming took 0 bases from V and 0 from J, leaving 7 bases between them. V usage is TRBV5-4 and J usage is TRBJ2-7; D is uncertain. The receptor's source is a man younger than 30 in good health. The sequenced material came from central memory CD4+ T cells from blood. CDR3 DNA: TGTGCCAGCAGCTTGGAAATGAGCTCCTACGAGCAGTACTTC. Its protein is CASSLEMSSYEQYF. Using reference TRBV5-4 and TRBJ2-7 for the parts outside the CDR3, the full variable domain is ETGVTQSPTHLIKTRGQQVTLRCSSQSGHNTVSWYQQALGQGPQFIFQYYREEENGRGNFPPRFSGLQFPNYSSELNVNALELDDSALYLCASSLEMSSYEQYFGPGTRLTVT.